This TCR beta chain comes out of a study of Ad26.COV2.S vaccination and SARS-CoV-2 variants. The method was immunoSEQ multiplex PCR; TCRdb's version includes in-frame clones alone and lacks a portion of them. The sample records 300,000 to 500,000 clones, 88% being singletons. Remarks on this clone: Its specificity is unknown.

Between the trimmed V and J ends, which lost 5 bases and 10 bases, there was a span of 11 bases. The CDR3 totals 12 residues. The germline gives CDR1 MNHEY, CDR2 SVGAGI. Study findings and constraints: Vaccine recipients posted higher spike-specific TCR breadth than their placebo counterparts.

As to treatment: over 15 received Ad26.COV2.S at low or high dose, single or two shots; 5 received placebo; per-sample allocation not given. Sampling took place 63 days after the first vaccine or placebo injection. The starting material was peripheral blood, obtained in a trial of Ad26.COV2.S vaccine versus placebo. The sequence came from a person aged 18-65 years who received the Ad26.COV2.S COVID-19 vaccine or a placebo. This chain links TRBV6-5 with TRBJ1-4, with D possibly matching TRBD1 (5 bases). CDR3 coding DNA: TGTGCCAGCAGTACGACAGACGTAAAACTGTTTTTT. Translating gives CASSTTDVKLFF.